One sample yielded the 14 T cell receptor beta chains listed below, sequenced in a study of read filtering for tumor transcriptome and immune sequencing. This library used 300 to 450 ng RNA and molecular barcoded adaptors spanning alpha/delta and beta/gamma chains. In TCRdb, the reads were re-called with MiXCR into one record per CDR3 protein. The sample holds roughly 49,000 distinct CDR3 sequences; 15% to 20% are singletons and the top ten take 30% to 45%. Sequencing used a population of CD138-negative cells sorted from bone marrow. These receptors originate from a donor aged 40 or older with multiple myeloma.

This clonotype was observed at least ten times. The genes are TRBV6-5 and TRBJ2-2; tentatively, D is TRBD1 (6 bases). V dropped 0 bases and J dropped 0 bases, with 14 bases sitting between them. In germline, CDR1 is MNHEY, CDR2 SVGAGI. The CDR3 totals 18 residues. In DNA, the CDR3 is TGTGCCAGCAGTTACTCCTCAGGGGATTACGCGAACACCGGGGAGCTGTTTTTT. It encodes CASSYSSGDYANTGELFF.

This clonotype was seen many times. The chain joins TRBV29-1 to TRBJ2-7, with TRBD2 matching over 7 bases. V trimming: 2 bases; J trimming: 3 bases; junction bases outside the gene matches: 7. Per germline, CDR1 SQVTM and CDR2 ANQGSEA. The CDR3 sequence is 14 residues long. DNA for the CDR3: TGCAGCGTTGAAATCAGCGAGCGGGACTACGAGCAGTACTTC. Protein product: CSVEISERDYEQYF.

Worth noting for this clonotype: The junction and the germline gene differ at one end; a read error may be behind it. The chain couples TRBV7-9 to TRBJ2-1, with 9 positions matching TRBD2. CDR1 is SEHNR, CDR2 FQNEAQ, per germline (reference sequence). The CDR3 totals 14 residues. The CDR3 loop is CASSPSGRTSEQLF. The CDR3 DNA is TGTGCCAGCAGCCCCAGCGGGAGGACTTCTGAGCAGCTCTTC.

The chain links TRBV12-3 or TRBV12-4 to TRBJ2-5; the D is unclear. The V end lost 3 bases, the J end lost 2 bases, and 4 bases lay between the germline ends. CDR3 length: 12 amino acids. CDR3 nucleotides: TGTGCCAGCAGTTTCGCTCAAGAGACCCAGTACTTC. Its protein is CASSFAQETQYF.

This clonotype has a count of ten or more. The chain carries TRBV7-9 and TRBJ2-5; 7 bases line up with TRBD1. Germline-derived CDR1 and CDR2 are SEHNR and FQNEAQ (reference sequence). V was pared by 5 bases and J by 4 bases, with 13 bases of the junction left unmatched. This CDR3 has 16 residues. CDR3 residues: CASSQGRERGLETQYF. The CDR3, as DNA: TGTGCCAGCAGCCAGGGACGAGAGAGGGGGCTAGAGACCCAGTACTTC. Complete variable domain (other parts from reference TRBV7-9 and TRBJ2-5): DTGVSQNPRHKITKRGQNVTFRCDPISEHNRLYWYRQTLGQGPEFLTYFQNEAQLEKSRLLSDRFSAERPKGSFSTLEIQRTEQGDSAMYLCASSQGRERGLETQYFGPGTRLLVL.

Note on this clonotype: This may be a read error: a much more frequent sequence differs by one nucleotide. The rearrangement uses TRBV5-4 and TRBJ2-7, with TRBD2 identical over 8 bases. The CDR3 loop spans 14 amino acids. V was clipped by 8 bases and J by 2 bases; unmatched bases: 9. Germline-derived CDR1 and CDR2 are SGHNT and YYREEE (reference sequence). The CDR3 DNA follows: TGTGCCAGGACGTCCAGCGGGGGAACCTACGAGCAGTACTTC. It yields the protein CARTSSGGTYEQYF.

V gene TRBV7-9 combines with J gene TRBJ1-5, with a possible D match to TRBD1 (5 bases). Looked up from germline, CDR1 is SEHNR and CDR2 is FQNEAQ (reference sequence). This CDR3 spans 16 amino acids. The ends were cut back, 6 bases at V and 0 bases at J, with 15 bases in the middle. The CDR3 reads CASSRGSTNSNQPQHF. The CDR3 DNA sequence: TGTGCCAGCAGTCGGGGCAGCACAAATAGCAATCAGCCCCAGCATTTT.

This clonotype was recorded many times. This rearrangement joins TRBV19 to TRBJ1-5; the match to TRBD1 covers 10 bases. The ends lost 0 bases at V and 3 bases at J; junction bases unmatched: 8. The CDR3 runs 18 residues. CDR1 is LNHDA and CDR2 is SQIVND in the germline V gene (reference sequence). The CDR3 protein is CASSIDRETGGDNQPQHF. CDR3 nucleotides: TGTGCCAGTAGTATAGATCGGGAGACAGGGGGCGACAATCAGCCCCAGCATTTT.

In its sample, this clonotype was seen many times. The genes are TRBV5-1 and TRBJ2-7; 8 bases align to TRBD2. The CDR3 covers 15 residues. The ends lost 2 bases at V and 1 base at J; junction bases unmatched: 5. In germline, CDR1 is SGHRS, CDR2 YFSETQ. The CDR3 reads CASSFGGESSYEQYF. CDR3 sequence (DNA): TGCGCCAGCAGCTTCGGGGGGGAGAGTTCCTACGAGCAGTACTTC.

This clonotype appeared many times. The chain carries TRBV7-3 and TRBJ2-7, with a tentative D call TRBD2 (6 bases). The CDR3 length is 15 residues. V gave up 3 bases and J gave up 4 bases, with 16 bases separating them. Germline V gene sequence: CDR1 SGHTA, CDR2 FQGTGA. This CDR3 is CASSLEGVSGYEQYF. The CDR3 nucleotides read TGTGCCAGCAGCTTGGAGGGAGTGAGCGGTTACGAGCAGTACTTC. Complete variable domain (other parts from reference TRBV7-3 and TRBJ2-7): GAGVSQTPSNKVTEKGKYVELRCDPISGHTALYWYRQSLGQGPEFLIYFQGTGAADDSGLPNDRFFAVRPEGSVSTLKIQRTERGDSAVYLCASSLEGVSGYEQYFGPGTRLTVT.

The chain links TRBV20-1 to TRBJ2-5, with D uncertain. This CDR3 is built from 14 residues. Between the trimmed V and J ends, which lost 2 bases and 0 bases, there was a span of 10 bases. Germline V gene sequence: CDR1 DFQATT, CDR2 SNEGSKA (reference sequence). CDR3 region: CSARTPQDQETQYF. The CDR3 region has the DNA TGCAGTGCTAGAACCCCGCAGGACCAAGAGACCCAGTACTTC.

In regard to this clonotype: Since a much larger clone is just one base distant, this may be a read error. The chain has TRBV3-1 and TRBJ2-3; possible D gene TRBD2, 5 bases. V gave up 4 bases and J gave up 2 bases, with 16 bases separating them. Germline V CDR1 and CDR2: LGHDT, YNNKEL (reference sequence). The CDR3 consists of 16 residues. CDR3 amino acids: CASSRGPMPHTDTQYF. CDR3 DNA: TGTGCCAGCAGCCGAGGGCCTATGCCTCACACAGATACGCAGTATTTT.

For this clonotype: Since a much larger clone is just one base distant, this may be a read error. The chain couples TRBV12-3 or TRBV12-4 to TRBJ2-3, with a weak D call TRBD2 (5 bases). This CDR3 has 14 residues. CDR3 coding DNA: TGTGCCAGCACCGAATGGGAGAGCATAGATACGCAGTATTTT. Protein product: CASTEWESIDTQYF.

In its sample, this clonotype was seen many times. The CDR3 loop reads CASSRSSGDTQYF. As DNA, the CDR3 is TGTGCCAGCAGCCGCTCTAGCGGGGATACGCAGTATTTT. The rearrangement uses TRBV14 and TRBJ2-3; 8 bases align to TRBD2. This CDR3 comprises 13 residues. V lost 4 bases, J lost 6 bases, and 3 bases stayed unmatched. Germline V CDR1 and CDR2: SGHDN, FVKESK.